The sample holds a few counts of the clone carrying this TCR beta chain. Antigen specificity is unknown. One entry per CDR3 protein results from TCRdb running MiXCR on the 5' RACE reads. Among a few hundred thousand distinct CDR3 sequences listed, roughly 15% were seen once. The sample originates from a study of T-cell memory formation after mild COVID-19. As for the study in general: Among the donors, TCR clusters were largely specific to each donor. Study outcomes and limitations: A subset of responding clones appeared in pre-infection memory, suggesting cross-reactive memory joined. A second wave expanding day 15 to 37 was CD4+-biased; contracting clones were balanced.

The CDR3 consists of 15 residues. V was clipped by 2 bases and J by 4 bases, with 15 bases between them. Germline values: CDR1 SGHRS, CDR2 YFSETQ. The V and J genes are TRBV5-1 and TRBJ1-1; no clear D. The sample consisted of PBMCs or a T cell subset sorted from them (not recorded which). The clonotype originates from a man younger than 35 who had mild COVID-19 (a few samples of this study predate the infection). Cell type and time point are not known. The CDR3 sequence: CASSFLGRPGTEAFF. Written as DNA, the CDR3 is TGCGCCAGCAGCTTCCTCGGGCGACCGGGCACTGAAGCTTTCTTT.